Given below is one T cell receptor (beta chain) in context. Antigen unknown. This sample was taken from a study of cytomegalovirus exposure and HLA in healthy donors. PCR used 60 Vbeta primers and 13 Jbeta primers. Generated by immunoSEQ multiplex PCR, the TCRdb table keeps only in-frame clones and is missing some. Among about 160,000 clones listed, 80% were seen once. Findings and caveats of the study: Analysis was carried out at a later point, and it linked a missense DCLRE1C variant to TCR beta V- and J-gene trimming.

Input material: PBMCs. This sequence was found in a man aged 25-45 years in good health and CMV-seronegative.

CDR3 residues: CASSQPWPSQGLGGYTF. The CDR3 region has the DNA TGTGCCAGCAGTCAGCCTTGGCCCTCGCAGGGTCTTGGGGGCTACACCTTC. V is TRBV28 and J is TRBJ1-2, with D perhaps TRBD1 (5 bases). Germline assignment: CDR1 MDHEN and CDR2 SYDVKM. The CDR3 has 17 amino acids. V lost 5 bases, J lost 8 bases, and 27 bases lay in between.